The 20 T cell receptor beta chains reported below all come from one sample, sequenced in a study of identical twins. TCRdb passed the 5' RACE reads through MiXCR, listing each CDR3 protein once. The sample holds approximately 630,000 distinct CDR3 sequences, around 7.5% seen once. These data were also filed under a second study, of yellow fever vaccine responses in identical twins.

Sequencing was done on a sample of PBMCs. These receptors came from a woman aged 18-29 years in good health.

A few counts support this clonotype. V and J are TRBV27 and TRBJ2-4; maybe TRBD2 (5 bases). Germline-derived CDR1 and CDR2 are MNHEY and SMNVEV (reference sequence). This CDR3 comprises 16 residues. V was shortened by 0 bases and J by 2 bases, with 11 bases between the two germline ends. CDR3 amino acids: CASSLSAGHPKNIQYF. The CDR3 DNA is TGTGCCAGCAGTTTATCCGCGGGCCATCCCAAAAACATTCAGTACTTC.

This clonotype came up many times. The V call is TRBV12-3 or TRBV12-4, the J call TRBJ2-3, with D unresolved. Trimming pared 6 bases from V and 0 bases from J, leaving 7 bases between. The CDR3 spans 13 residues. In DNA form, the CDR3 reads TGTGCCAGCAGCGCCTTTAGCACAGATACGCAGTATTTT. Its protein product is CASSAFSTDTQYF.

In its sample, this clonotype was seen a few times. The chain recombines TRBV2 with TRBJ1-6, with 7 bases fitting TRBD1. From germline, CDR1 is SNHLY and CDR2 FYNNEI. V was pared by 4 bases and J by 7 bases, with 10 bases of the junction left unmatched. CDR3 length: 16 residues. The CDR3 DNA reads TGTGCCAGCAGTGGAACGTGGGACAGACAGAATTCACCCCTCCACTTT. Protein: CASSGTWDRQNSPLHF.

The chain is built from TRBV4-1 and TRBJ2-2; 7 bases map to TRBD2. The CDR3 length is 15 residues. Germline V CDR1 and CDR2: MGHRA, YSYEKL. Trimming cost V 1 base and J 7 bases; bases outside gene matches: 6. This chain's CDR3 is CASSQGTSLRGELFF. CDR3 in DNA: TGCGCCAGCAGCCAAGGGACTAGTTTACGCGGGGAGCTGTTTTTT.

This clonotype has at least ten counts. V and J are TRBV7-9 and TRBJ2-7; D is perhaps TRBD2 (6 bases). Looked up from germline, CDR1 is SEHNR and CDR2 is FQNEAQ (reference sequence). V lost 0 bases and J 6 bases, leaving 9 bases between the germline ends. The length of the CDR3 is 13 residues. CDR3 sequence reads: CASSLALGGEQYF. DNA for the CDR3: TGTGCCAGCAGCTTAGCGCTGGGGGGCGAGCAGTACTTC.

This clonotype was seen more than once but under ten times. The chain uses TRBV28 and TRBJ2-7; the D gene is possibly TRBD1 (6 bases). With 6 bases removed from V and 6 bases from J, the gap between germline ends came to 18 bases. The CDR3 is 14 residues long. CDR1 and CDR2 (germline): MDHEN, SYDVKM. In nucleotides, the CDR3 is TGTGCCAGCAGCCGACAGGAGGTCAGGAGCGAGCAGTACGTC. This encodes CASSRQEVRSEQYV.

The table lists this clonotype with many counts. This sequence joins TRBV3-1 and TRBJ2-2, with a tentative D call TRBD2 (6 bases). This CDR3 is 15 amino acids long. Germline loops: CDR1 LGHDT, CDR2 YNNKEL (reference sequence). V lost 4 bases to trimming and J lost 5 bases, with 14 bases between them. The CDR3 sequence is CASSLTDSGTGELFF. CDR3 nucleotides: TGTGCCAGCAGCCTCACGGATAGCGGTACCGGGGAGCTGTTTTTT.

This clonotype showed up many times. The CDR3 loop is CASSTTRLETQYF. As DNA, the CDR3 is TGTGCCAGCAGCACGACTAGATTGGAGACCCAGTACTTC. This chain links TRBV12-3 or TRBV12-4 with TRBJ2-5; the D gene is possibly TRBD2 (6 bases). CDR3 length: 13 amino acids. V was trimmed by 6 bases and J by 5 bases, leaving 13 bases between them.

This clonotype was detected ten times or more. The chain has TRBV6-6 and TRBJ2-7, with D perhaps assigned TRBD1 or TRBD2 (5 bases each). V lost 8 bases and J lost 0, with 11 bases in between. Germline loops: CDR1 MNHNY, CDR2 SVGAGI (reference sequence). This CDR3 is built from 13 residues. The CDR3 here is CASGRGDSYEQYV. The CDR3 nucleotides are TGTGCCAGCGGCAGAGGGGACTCCTACGAGCAGTACGTC.

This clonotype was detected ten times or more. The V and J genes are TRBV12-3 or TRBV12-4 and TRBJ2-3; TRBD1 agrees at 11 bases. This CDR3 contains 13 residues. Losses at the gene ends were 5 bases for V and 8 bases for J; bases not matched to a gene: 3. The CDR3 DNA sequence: TGTGCCAGCAGTCGGACAGGGGGCTCTACGCAGTATTTT. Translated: CASSRTGGSTQYF.

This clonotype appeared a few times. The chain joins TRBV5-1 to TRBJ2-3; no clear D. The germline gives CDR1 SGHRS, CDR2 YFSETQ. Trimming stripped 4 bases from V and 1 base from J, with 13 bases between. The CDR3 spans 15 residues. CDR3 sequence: CASSVIALRTDTQYF. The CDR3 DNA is TGCGCCAGCAGCGTGATAGCCCTCCGCACAGATACGCAGTATTTT.

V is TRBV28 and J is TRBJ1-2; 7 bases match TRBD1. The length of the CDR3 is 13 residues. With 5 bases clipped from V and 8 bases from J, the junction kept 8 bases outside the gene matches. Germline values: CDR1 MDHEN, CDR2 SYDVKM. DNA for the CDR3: TGTGCCAGCAGTGTACGACAGGGTAGAGGCTACACCTTC. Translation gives CASSVRQGRGYTF.

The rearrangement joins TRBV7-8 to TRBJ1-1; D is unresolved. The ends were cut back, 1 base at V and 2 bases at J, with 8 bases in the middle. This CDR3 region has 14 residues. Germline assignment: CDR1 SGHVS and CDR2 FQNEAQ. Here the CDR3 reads CASSLGWVNTEAFF. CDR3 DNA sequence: TGTGCCAGCAGCTTAGGGTGGGTAAACACTGAAGCTTTCTTT. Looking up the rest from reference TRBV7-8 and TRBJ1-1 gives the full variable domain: GAGVSQSPRYKVAKRGQDVALRCDPISGHVSLFWYQQALGQGPEFLTYFQNEAQLDKSGLPSDRFFAERPEGSVSTLKIQRTQQEDSAVYLCASSLGWVNTEAFFGQGTRLTVV.

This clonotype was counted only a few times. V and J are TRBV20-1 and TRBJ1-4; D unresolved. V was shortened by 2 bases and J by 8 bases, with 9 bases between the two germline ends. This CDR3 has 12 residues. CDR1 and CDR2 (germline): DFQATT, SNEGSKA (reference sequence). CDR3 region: CSARPFGEKLFF. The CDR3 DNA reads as TGCAGTGCTAGACCCTTTGGCGAAAAACTGTTTTTT.

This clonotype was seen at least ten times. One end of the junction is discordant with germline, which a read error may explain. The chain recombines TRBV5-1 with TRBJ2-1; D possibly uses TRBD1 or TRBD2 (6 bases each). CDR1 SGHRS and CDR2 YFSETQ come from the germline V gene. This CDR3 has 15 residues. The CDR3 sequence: CASSLQGGSYNEQFF. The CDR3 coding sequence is TGTGCCAGCAGCTTACAGGGAGGTTCCTACAATGAGCAGTTCTTC.

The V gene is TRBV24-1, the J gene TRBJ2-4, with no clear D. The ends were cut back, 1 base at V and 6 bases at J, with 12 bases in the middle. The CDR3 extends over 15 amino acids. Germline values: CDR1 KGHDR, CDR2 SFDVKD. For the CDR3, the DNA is TGTGCCACCAGTGATTTCTCCACTGGGATAAACATTCAGTACTTC. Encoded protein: CATSDFSTGINIQYF.

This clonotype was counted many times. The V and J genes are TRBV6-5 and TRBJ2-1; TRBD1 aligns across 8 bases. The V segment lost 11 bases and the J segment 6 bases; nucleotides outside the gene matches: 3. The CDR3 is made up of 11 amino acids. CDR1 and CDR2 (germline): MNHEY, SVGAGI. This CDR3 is CAGGQGNEQFF. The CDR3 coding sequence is TGTGCCGGCGGACAGGGCAATGAGCAGTTCTTC.

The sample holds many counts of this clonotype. As DNA, the CDR3 is TGTGCCACCAGCATCCGGACAGGGTTGTCCTACAATGAGCAGTTCTTC. Protein sequence: CATSIRTGLSYNEQFF. The chain combines TRBV15 with TRBJ2-1, with TRBD1 matching 8 bases. The CDR3 is 16 residues long. The junction had 6 bases not matched to a gene; V was cut back by 4 bases and J by 1 base. Germline-derived CDR1 and CDR2 are LNHNV and YYDKDF (reference sequence).

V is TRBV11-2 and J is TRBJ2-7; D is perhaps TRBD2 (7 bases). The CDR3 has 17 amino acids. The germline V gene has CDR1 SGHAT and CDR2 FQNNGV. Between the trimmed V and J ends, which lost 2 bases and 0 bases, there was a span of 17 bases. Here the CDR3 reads CASSLYPGGAGSYEQYV. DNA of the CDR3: TGTGCCAGCAGCTTATATCCGGGGGGCGCCGGCTCCTACGAGCAGTACGTC.

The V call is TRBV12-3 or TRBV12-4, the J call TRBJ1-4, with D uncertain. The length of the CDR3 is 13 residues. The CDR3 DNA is TGTGCTACCTCCTGGTCCTCCGGCGGAAAACTGTTTTTT. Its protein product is CATSWSSGGKLFF.